This passage covers 9 T cell receptor beta chains from one sample sequenced in a study of CD8 T cells in Susac syndrome. A quantity of roughly 0.5 to 1 ug RNA underwent reverse transcription using random hexamers. Each CDR3 protein gets one entry after TCRdb re-called the immunoSEQ multiplex PCR reads with MiXCR. The profile shows about 300,000 distinct CDR3 sequences, approximately 85% of them singletons. Sequences were obtained from CD8+ T cells from PBMCs. These receptors originate from a human donor with multiple sclerosis.

The chain uses TRBV5-6 and TRBJ2-1; D possibly corresponds to TRBD2 (5 bases). Trimming left V 3 bases short and J 6 bases short, with 7 bases between. In germline, CDR1 is SGHDT, CDR2 YYEEEE. The length of the CDR3 is 12 residues. Here the CDR3 reads CASSSGLNEQFF. CDR3 in DNA: TGTGCCAGCAGCTCCGGACTCAATGAGCAGTTCTTC. The full variable domain, with the rest looked up from reference TRBV5-6 and TRBJ2-1, is DAGVTQSPTHLIKTRGQQVTLRCSPKSGHDTVSWYQQALGQGPQFIFQYYEEEERQRGNFPDRFSGHQFPNYSSELNVNALLLGDSALYLCASSSGLNEQFFGPGTRLTVL.

This clonotype was counted once. The chain joins TRBV29-1 to TRBJ2-7, with D perhaps TRBD1 (5 bases). Trimming removed 6 bases at V and 6 bases at J, with 21 bases between. The CDR3 has 14 residues. Germline-derived CDR1 and CDR2 are SQVTM and ANQGSEA. The CDR3 DNA reads as TGCAGCGTAGTAACAGAGCAGGGCGTACGCGAGCAGTACTTC. Its translation: CSVVTEQGVREQYF.

This sequence joins TRBV18 and TRBJ2-4; D unclear. This CDR3 has 17 amino acids. V was trimmed by 0 bases and J by 0 bases, leaving 12 bases between them. Germline CDR1 reads KGHSH; CDR2 reads LQKENI. CDR3 sequence: CASSPPSLSIAKNIQYF. For the CDR3, the DNA is TGTGCCAGCTCACCACCCTCATTATCAATAGCCAAAAACATTCAGTACTTC.

This clonotype was counted only a few times. The CDR3 spells CASSRGQTAYSYEQYF. CDR3 nucleotides: TGTGCCAGCAGCCGGGGACAGACAGCCTATTCCTACGAGCAGTACTTC. The rearrangement links TRBV7-9 to TRBJ2-7; 7 positions agree with TRBD1. CDR1 and CDR2 (germline): SEHNR, FQNEAQ (reference sequence). Losses at the gene ends were 5 bases for V and 1 base for J; bases not matched to a gene: 11. CDR3 size: 16 residues.

The V gene is TRBV2, the J gene TRBJ1-1; D is ambiguous. From germline, CDR1 is SNHLY and CDR2 FYNNEI. Trimming pared 6 bases from V and 3 bases from J, leaving 8 bases between. The CDR3 totals 12 residues. The CDR3 sequence: CASSKTYTEAFF. Here the CDR3 DNA reads TGTGCCAGCAGCAAGACCTACACTGAAGCTTTCTTT.

This clonotype was seen more than once but under ten times. The chain is built from TRBV4-2 and TRBJ1-2; D unresolved. The CDR3 loop spans 17 amino acids. V was clipped by 1 base and J by 0 bases, with 15 bases between them. CDR1 LGHNA and CDR2 YNFKEQ come from the germline V gene. The CDR3 protein is CASSQVEIGKSNYGYTF. CDR3 DNA: TGTGCCAGCAGCCAAGTAGAGATTGGGAAGTCTAACTATGGCTACACCTTC.

This clonotype occurred a few times. The CDR3 nucleotides read TGCGCCAGCAGCCAAGATCAGAACAGGGTAGTAAACATTCAGTACTTC. Residues: CASSQDQNRVVNIQYF. The gene calls are TRBV4-1 and TRBJ2-4, with D maybe TRBD1 (6 bases). Germline loops: CDR1 MGHRA, CDR2 YSYEKL. The CDR3 has 16 amino acids. V gave up 0 bases and J gave up 6 bases, with 15 bases separating them.

This chain joins TRBV18 and TRBJ2-7, with 9 positions matching TRBD1. V was pared by 6 bases and J by 3 bases, with 12 bases of the junction left unmatched. Germline V gene sequence: CDR1 KGHSH, CDR2 LQKENI. This CDR3 region has 16 residues. CDR3 in DNA: TGTGCCAGCTCCATTTTCCCTTTGGGACAGGGCTACGAGCAGTACTTC. Protein: CASSIFPLGQGYEQYF.

This clonotype was detected once. The CDR3, as DNA: TGCAGCCCCCAACTCGAAGAAGCGTCAGGCACCGGGGAGCTGTTTTTT. Protein product: CSPQLEEASGTGELFF. The chain employs TRBV29-1 and TRBJ2-2; D remains unclear. The length of the CDR3 is 16 residues. Germline CDR1 and CDR2: SQVTM and ANQGSEA. V gave up 8 bases and J gave up 4 bases, with 23 bases separating them.